These 11 T cell receptor beta chains originate from one sample sequenced in a study of T cell responses to AZD1222 COVID-19 vaccine. Generated by immunoSEQ multiplex PCR, the TCRdb table keeps only in-frame clones and is missing some. The sample lists roughly 100,000 clones; roughly nine tenths were seen once. This material consisted of peripheral blood, taken on day 0 of AZD1222 vaccination. The receptor source for this set is an adult in good health.

The V call is TRBV14, the J call TRBJ1-1; D not resolved. The CDR3 is 15 amino acids. V was trimmed by 1 base and J by 2 bases, leaving 11 bases between them. CDR1 and CDR2 from the germline V gene are SGHDN and FVKESK. CDR3 region: CASSQVFPTNTEAFF. CDR3 in DNA: TGTGCCAGCAGCCAAGTTTTTCCTACCAACACTGAAGCTTTCTTT.

The chain links TRBV7-8 to TRBJ2-7; the D gene is possibly TRBD2 (5 bases). The CDR3 extends over 15 amino acids. Germline V gene lookup returns CDR1 SGHVS and CDR2 FQNEAQ. V was pared by 0 bases and J by 3 bases, with 12 bases between. The DNA for the CDR3 is TGTGCCAGCAGCTTAGCGTCGGGATGGCTCTACGAGCAGTACTTC. Its protein product is CASSLASGWLYEQYF.

The chain recombines TRBV28 with TRBJ1-3, with D unresolved. V was cut by 5 bases and J by 4 bases, with 18 bases left in between. Germline V gene data show CDR1 as MDHEN and CDR2 as SYDVKM. CDR3 length: 16 residues. The CDR3 nucleotides are TGTGCCAGCAGTCCCTATTTTAGCGCTGAAGGAAACACCATATATTTT. This gives the protein CASSPYFSAEGNTIYF.

The gene calls are TRBV19 and TRBJ2-2, with D possibly being TRBD1 (6 bases). The germline gives CDR1 LNHDA, CDR2 SQIVND (reference sequence). Trimming took 8 bases from V and 1 from J, leaving 14 bases between them. The CDR3 contains 15 residues. CDR3 in DNA: TGTGCCAGTCGGACCACAGGGCGGAACACCGGGGAGCTGTTTTTT. Encoded protein: CASRTTGRNTGELFF.

The chain is built from TRBV28 and TRBJ2-7; no clear D. The V gene's germline CDR1 is MDHEN and CDR2 SYDVKM. Trimming removed 7 bases from V and 4 bases from J, with 20 bases in between. The CDR3 covers 15 residues. CDR3 nucleotides: TGTGCCAGCAAACATCCCGGCGGTATGATTTACGAGCAGTACTTC. Amino acids: CASKHPGGMIYEQYF.

The gene calls are TRBV3-1 (or the pseudogene TRBV3-2) and TRBJ2-7; 10 nucleotides match TRBD2. The CDR3 runs 16 residues. J lost 7 bases, V lost 0 bases, and 9 bases had no gene match. The germline V gene has CDR1 LGHDT and CDR2 YNNKEL (reference sequence). The CDR3 coding sequence is TGTGCCAGCAGCCAAGAGCAACTAGCGGGGAATTGGGAGCAGTACTTC. This sequence encodes CASSQEQLAGNWEQYF.

The rearrangement joins TRBV7-2 to TRBJ2-7, with D perhaps TRBD2 (5 bases). Germline CDR1 is SGHTA and CDR2 is FQGNSA. The CDR3 is 17 amino acids. Trimming removed 7 bases from V and 2 bases from J, with 24 bases in between. The CDR3 spells CASKKIGLYDGAYEQYF. CDR3 DNA sequence: TGTGCCAGCAAAAAGATCGGACTCTACGACGGAGCCTACGAGCAGTACTTC.

V gene TRBV10-3 combines with J gene TRBJ2-7; D gene uncertain. Germline CDR1 is ENHRY and CDR2 is SYGVKD. V shed 6 bases and J shed 0 bases, with 12 bases lying between them. This CDR3 is 14 amino acids long. In DNA, the CDR3 is TGTGCCATCAGCGGACCGTATAGCTCCTACGAGCAGTACTTC. This codes for CAISGPYSSYEQYF.

The chain is built from TRBV11-2 and TRBJ2-1, with D perhaps matching TRBD1 or TRBD2 (5 bases each). The germline V gene has CDR1 SGHAT and CDR2 FQNNGV. CDR3 length: 17 residues. V was clipped by 5 bases and J by 0 bases, with 17 bases between them. The CDR3 DNA sequence: TGTGCCAGCAGCGACCCTTTGGGTGGGGGCTCCTACAATGAGCAGTTCTTC. Translation gives CASSDPLGGGSYNEQFF.

The DNA of the CDR3 is TGTGCCAGCAGGACCGGGACATTCTCCTACAATGAGCAGTTCTTC. Protein product: CASRTGTFSYNEQFF. This rearrangement joins TRBV27 to TRBJ2-1; tentatively, D is TRBD1 (6 bases). Germline CDR1 reads MNHEY; CDR2 reads SMNVEV (reference sequence). CDR3 length: 15 amino acids. The V end lost 6 bases, the J end lost 0 bases, and 12 bases lay between the germline ends.

This sequence joins TRBV9 and TRBJ2-5, with D possibly being TRBD2 (6 bases). Trimming removed 1 base from V and 4 bases from J, with 14 bases in between. This CDR3 has 15 residues. Germline assignment: CDR1 SGDLS and CDR2 YYNGEE. CDR3 nucleotides: TGTGCCAGCAGCGTAAGGGCCGGGGGAGGAGAGACCCAGTACTTC. Protein product: CASSVRAGGGETQYF.